A selection of T cell receptor beta chains follows, all from one sample in a study of regulatory T cells in long-lasting Graves disease. TCRdb reprocessed the multiplex PCR reads via MiXCR and lists one record per CDR3 protein. The sample yields around 250,000 distinct CDR3 sequences, about 18% seen once. The sequencing used peripheral blood mononuclear cells (PBMCs), collected at new diagnosis, from a patient treated with antithyroid drugs. The receptors shown here come from a female donor with Graves disease. Both conserved end residues are trimmed from each CDR3.

TRBJ2-7 | TRBV18 | ASSQTGAGTYEQY
NA | TRBV28 | ASSSPGTSGNEQF
TRBJ2-2 | TRBV7-9 | ASLRGLDTGELF
TRBJ2-2 | TRBV13 | ASSSFRQTTGELF
TRBJ2-1 | TRBV7-9 | ATQSSGRGGNEQF
TRBJ2-1 | TRBV14 | ASGQLGSSYNEQF
TRBJ2-7 | TRBV11-2 | ASSLVSEQY
NA | TRBV2 | ASSETGGVETQY
TRBJ1-2 | TRBV9 | ASSVVNYGYT
TRBJ2-3 | TRBV30 | AWTAGSRTQY
TRBJ2-1 | TRBV24-1 | ATSDQTTSGSTNEQF
TRBJ2-1 | TRBV30 | AWSVGGEQF
TRBJ2-1 | TRBV9 | ASSVASESSYNEQF
TRBJ1-2 | TRBV6-5 | ASSSVPGQARNYGYT
TRBJ2-2 | TRBV4-2 | ASSQEGGGDTGELF
TRBJ2-2 | TRBV24-1 | ATSDLRVGAGPTSTTGELF
TRBJ2-3 | TRBV14 | ASSQDLFTGRSDTQY
TRBJ1-5 | TRBV6-2/TRBV6-3 | ASTEGQGGQPQH
TRBJ2-1 | TRBV28 | ASRPGLNNEQF
TRBJ1-2 | TRBV28 | ASTPPAYTEGYT
TRBJ1-5 | TRBV6-2/TRBV6-3 | ASSYSSSMNQPQH
TRBJ2-3 | TRBV7-2 | ASSYDYLSTDTQY
TRBJ2-7 | TRBV12-3/TRBV12-4 | ASKSTGVGYEQY
TRBJ2-5 | TRBV12-3/TRBV12-4 | ASSRDTGDGAQY
TRBJ1-1 | TRBV27 | ASRIGTTNTEAF
TRBJ2-3 | TRBV13 | ASSLPGRGDTQY
TRBJ1-2 | TRBV25-1 | ASSEFEGNYGYT
TRBJ2-1 | TRBV10-3 | AISESTSANNEQF
TRBJ1-3 | TRBV30 | AWSVQGNTIY
TRBJ2-7 | TRBV2 | ASSEPGTSGRAGYEQY
TRBJ2-3 | TRBV4-1 | ASSQTRGNTQY
TRBJ2-1 | TRBV25-1 | ASLFPGRAYLNEQF
TRBJ1-5 | TRBV5-1 | ASSLGVREGQPQH
TRBJ2-1 | TRBV7-2 | ASSLTSGDYNEQF
TRBJ2-5 | TRBV24-1 | ATSDPYRDQETQY
TRBJ2-2 | TRBV6-1 | ASIWTSGAGGELF
TRBJ1-1 | TRBV7-3 | ASSADARTEAF
TRBJ2-5 | TRBV19 | ASSIRSRETQY
TRBJ1-1 | TRBV6-1 | ASSERTGDTEAF
TRBJ1-3 | TRBV5-1 | ASSRGHSSGNTIY
TRBJ2-1 | TRBV20-1 | SARGTSLDEQF
TRBJ2-3 | TRBV19 | ASDRGGTDTQY
TRBJ2-6 | TRBV28 | ASSSQGSGANVLT
TRBJ2-1 | TRBV4-3 | ASSHTSGVYNEQF